The next 3 T cell receptor beta chains were all read from a single sample in a study of cytomegalovirus exposure and HLA in healthy donors. In the PCR, 60 Vbeta and 13 Jbeta primers were used. Only in-frame clones appear in the TCRdb table, and some are missing; sequencing was by immunoSEQ multiplex PCR. Of about 110,000 clones in the sample, around 85% are singletons; the top ten hold 5% to 8%. The specimen was PBMCs. These receptor sequences come from a man in his thirties or forties in good health and CMV-seropositive.

This chain connects TRBV7-2 to TRBJ1-4; tentatively, D is TRBD1 (6 bases). The CDR3 has 14 residues. Per the germline V gene, CDR1 is SGHTA and CDR2 is FQGNSA. V was clipped by 4 bases and J by 4 bases, with 10 bases between them. The CDR3 DNA is TGTGCCAGCAGCTCAGGGGCGTTTAATGAAAAACTGTTTTTT. Protein product: CASSSGAFNEKLFF. The full variable domain, in which reference TRBV7-2 and TRBJ1-4 provide the parts outside the CDR3, is GAGVSQSPSNKVTEKGKDVELRCDPISGHTALYWYRQSLGQGLEFLIYFQGNSAPDKSGLPSDRFSAERTGGSVSTLTIQRTQQEDSAVYLCASSSGAFNEKLFFGSGTQLSVL.

The V call is TRBV5-1, the J call TRBJ1-2, with TRBD1 as a possible D gene (5 bases). CDR3 length: 13 amino acids. Germline V gene sequence: CDR1 SGHRS, CDR2 YFSETQ. Trimming took off 8 bases at V and 3 bases at J, with 14 bases between the two ends. CDR3 region: CASSGINDYGYTF. The CDR3 nucleotides read TGCGCCAGTTCAGGGATAAACGACTATGGCTACACCTTC.

V usage is TRBV29-1 and J usage is TRBJ2-7, with 9 nucleotides matching TRBD1. This CDR3 spans 12 amino acids. CDR1 and CDR2 from the germline V gene are SQVTM and ANQGSEA. The trim removed 7 bases at V and 4 bases at J, leaving 5 bases unmatched. The CDR3 region is CSARGQGYEQYF. CDR3 sequence (DNA): TGCAGCGCCCGGGGACAGGGATACGAGCAGTACTTC.